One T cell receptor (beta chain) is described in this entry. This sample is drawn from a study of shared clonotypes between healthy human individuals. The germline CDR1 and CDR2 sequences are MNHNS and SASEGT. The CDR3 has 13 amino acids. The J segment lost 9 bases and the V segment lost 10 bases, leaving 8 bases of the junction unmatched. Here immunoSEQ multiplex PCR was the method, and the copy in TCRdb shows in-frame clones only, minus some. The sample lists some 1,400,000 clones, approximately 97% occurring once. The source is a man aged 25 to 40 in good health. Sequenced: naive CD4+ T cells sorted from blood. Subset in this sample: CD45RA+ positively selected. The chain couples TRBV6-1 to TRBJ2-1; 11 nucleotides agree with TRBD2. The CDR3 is CATTSGSKFEQFF. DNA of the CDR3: TGTGCCACTACTAGCGGGAGTAAGTTTGAGCAGTTCTTC.